This T cell receptor beta chain originates from a study of blood T cell repertoires in COVID-19. Study details: The origin of the acute and convalescent COVID-19 samples was the United States, Italy and Spain. PBMCs, B-cell-depleted T cells, or T cells provided the cDNA or gDNA that made up the material.

With 3 bases removed from V and 5 bases from J, the gap between germline ends came to 7 bases. The CDR3 is 12 residues long. Per the germline V gene, CDR1 is KGHSH and CDR2 is LQKENI. In the authors' methods: Nucleated cell counts were estimated from reference gene primer amplification. The method was immunoSEQ multiplex PCR; TCRdb's version includes in-frame clones alone and lacks a portion of them. V and J calls and clone size are as listed in that table; D and trimming were resolved from the DNA. The sample gives under 80,000 clones, roughly 86% of which show up once; around 3.9% is in the top ten. There are a few counts of this clone.

This sequence originates from a man aged 65 to 79 with active COVID-19. Specimen: peripheral blood. The chain carries TRBV18 and TRBJ2-5; D ambiguous. The CDR3 DNA reads TGTGCCAGCTCACCCAAGCCGGAGACCCAGTACTTC. Its translation is CASSPKPETQYF.